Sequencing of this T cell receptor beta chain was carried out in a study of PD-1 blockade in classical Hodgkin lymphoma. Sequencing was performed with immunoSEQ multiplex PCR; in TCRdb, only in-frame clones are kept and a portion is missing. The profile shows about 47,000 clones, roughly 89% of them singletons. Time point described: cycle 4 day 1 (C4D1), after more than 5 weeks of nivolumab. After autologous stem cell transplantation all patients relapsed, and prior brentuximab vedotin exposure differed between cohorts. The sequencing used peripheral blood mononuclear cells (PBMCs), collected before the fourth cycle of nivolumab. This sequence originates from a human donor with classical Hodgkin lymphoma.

The CDR3 DNA is TGTGCCAGCAGTCAGGCACAGGGACTATACAATGAGCAGTTCTTC. It codes for CASSQAQGLYNEQFF. V is TRBV27 and J is TRBJ2-1, with D possibly matching TRBD2 (7 bases). V shed 5 bases and J shed 4 bases, with 15 bases lying between them. The CDR3 consists of 15 residues. The V gene's germline CDR1 is MNHEY and CDR2 SMNVEV (reference sequence).